This T cell receptor (beta chain) originates from a study of naive CD8 T cells in extremely preterm neonates. The method was immunoSEQ multiplex PCR; TCRdb's version includes in-frame clones alone and lacks a portion of them. The sample includes about 5,000 clones, about 95% of them seen just once. For this clone: Its specificity is unknown.

Extremely preterm deliveries at roughly 22-27 weeks of gestation provided the preterm samples. Study conclusions and caveats: Term neonates 0.4% to 0.5%, young children about 0.027%, adults about 0.01%; preterm neonates shared roughly 2.8%. Compared with older groups, preterm CDR3s were shorter, with fewer N additions and less trimming.

The origin of this receptor is a boy who was born preterm. The sample comprised naive CD8+ T cells from cord blood.

This CDR3 is CASSVESNEQFF. DNA of the CDR3: TGTGCCAGCAGCGTAGAGAGCAATGAGCAGTTCTTC. This chain links TRBV9 with TRBJ2-1; no definite D call. Trimming cost V 0 bases and J 6 bases, with 4 bases left between them. The CDR3 runs to 12 residues. Germline loops: CDR1 SGDLS, CDR2 YYNGEE.